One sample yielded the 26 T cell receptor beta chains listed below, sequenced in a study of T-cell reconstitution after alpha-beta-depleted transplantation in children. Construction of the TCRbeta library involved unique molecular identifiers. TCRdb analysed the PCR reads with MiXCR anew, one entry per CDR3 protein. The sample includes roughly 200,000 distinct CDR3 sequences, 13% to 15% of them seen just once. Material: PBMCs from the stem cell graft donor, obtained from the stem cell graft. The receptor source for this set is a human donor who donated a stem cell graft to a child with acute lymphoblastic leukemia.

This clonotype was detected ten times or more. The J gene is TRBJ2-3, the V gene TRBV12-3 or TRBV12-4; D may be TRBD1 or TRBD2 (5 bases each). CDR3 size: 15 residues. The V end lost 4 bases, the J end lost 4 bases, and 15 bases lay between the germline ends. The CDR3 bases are TGTGCCAGCAGTTCGCCAGGGAGATTAGCAGATACGCAGTATTTT. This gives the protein CASSSPGRLADTQYF.

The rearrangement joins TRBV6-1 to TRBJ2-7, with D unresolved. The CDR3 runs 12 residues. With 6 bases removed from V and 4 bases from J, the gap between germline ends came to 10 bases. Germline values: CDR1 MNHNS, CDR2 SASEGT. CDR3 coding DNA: TGTGCCAGCAGCGACGGGTTGTACGAGCAGTACTTC. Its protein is CASSDGLYEQYF.

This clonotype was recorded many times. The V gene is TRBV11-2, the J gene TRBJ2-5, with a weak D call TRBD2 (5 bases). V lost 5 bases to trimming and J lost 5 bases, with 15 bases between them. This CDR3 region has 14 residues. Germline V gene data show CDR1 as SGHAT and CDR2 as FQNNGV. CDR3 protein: CASSLHEGLETQYF. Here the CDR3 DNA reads TGTGCCAGCAGCCTGCATGAGGGATTGGAGACCCAGTACTTC.

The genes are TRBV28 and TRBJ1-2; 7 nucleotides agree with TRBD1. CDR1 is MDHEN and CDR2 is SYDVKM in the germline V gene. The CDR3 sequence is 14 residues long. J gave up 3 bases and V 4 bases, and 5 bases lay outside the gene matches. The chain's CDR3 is CASSSGQEYYGYTF. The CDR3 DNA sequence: TGTGCCAGCAGTTCCGGACAGGAGTACTATGGCTACACCTTC.

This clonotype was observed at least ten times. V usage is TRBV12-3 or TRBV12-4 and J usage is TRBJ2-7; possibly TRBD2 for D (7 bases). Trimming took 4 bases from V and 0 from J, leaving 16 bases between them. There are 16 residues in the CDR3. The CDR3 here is CASSYNQGRGSYEQYF. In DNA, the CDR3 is TGTGCCAGCAGTTATAATCAGGGGAGGGGCTCCTACGAGCAGTACTTC.

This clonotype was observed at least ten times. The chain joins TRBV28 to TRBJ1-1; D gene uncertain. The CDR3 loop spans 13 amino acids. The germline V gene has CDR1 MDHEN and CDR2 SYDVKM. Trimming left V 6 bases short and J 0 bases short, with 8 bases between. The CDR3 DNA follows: TGTGCCAGCAGCGCGATGATGAACACTGAAGCTTTCTTT. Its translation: CASSAMMNTEAFF. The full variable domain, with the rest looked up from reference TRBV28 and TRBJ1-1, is DVKVTQSSRYLVKRTGEKVFLECVQDMDHENMFWYRQDPGLGLRLIYFSYDVKMKEKGDIPEGYSVSREKKERFSLILESASTNQTSMYLCASSAMMNTEAFFGQGTRLTVV.

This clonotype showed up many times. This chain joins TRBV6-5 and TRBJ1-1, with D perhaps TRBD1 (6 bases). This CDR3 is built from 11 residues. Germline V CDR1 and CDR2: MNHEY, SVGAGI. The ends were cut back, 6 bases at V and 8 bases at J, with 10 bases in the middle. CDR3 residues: CASSQGREAFF. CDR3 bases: TGTGCCAGCAGCCAGGGGAGGGAAGCTTTCTTT.

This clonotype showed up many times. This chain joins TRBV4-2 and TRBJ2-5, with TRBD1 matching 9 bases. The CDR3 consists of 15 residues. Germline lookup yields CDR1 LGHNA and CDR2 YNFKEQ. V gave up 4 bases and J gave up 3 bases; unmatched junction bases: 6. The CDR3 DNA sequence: TGTGCCAGCAGCCGGGAGGACAGGGGTGAAGAGACCCAGTACTTC. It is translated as CASSREDRGEETQYF.

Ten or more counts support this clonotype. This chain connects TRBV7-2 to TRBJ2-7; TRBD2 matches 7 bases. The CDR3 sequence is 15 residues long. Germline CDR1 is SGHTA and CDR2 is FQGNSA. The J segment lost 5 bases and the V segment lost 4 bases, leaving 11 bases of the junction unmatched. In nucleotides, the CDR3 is TGTGCCAGCAGCTCACGGGGGGTTTGGGAGGACGAGCAGTACTTC. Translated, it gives CASSSRGVWEDEQYF.

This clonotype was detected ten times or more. In DNA form, the CDR3 reads TGTGCCAGCAGCCCCGGCGGGGGGCGGGAGACGAACTATGGCTACACCTTC. This translates into CASSPGGGRETNYGYTF. The chain carries TRBV5-6 and TRBJ1-2; D perhaps matches TRBD1 (6 bases). Trimming pared 4 bases from V and 2 bases from J, leaving 21 bases between. The CDR3 consists of 17 residues. CDR1 is SGHDT and CDR2 is YYEEEE in the germline V gene.

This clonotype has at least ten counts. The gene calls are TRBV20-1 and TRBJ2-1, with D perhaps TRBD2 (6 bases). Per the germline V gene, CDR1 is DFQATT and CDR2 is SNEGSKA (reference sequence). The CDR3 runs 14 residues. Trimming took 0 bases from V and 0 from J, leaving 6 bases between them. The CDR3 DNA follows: TGCAGTGCTAGAGACGGGAGCTCCTACAATGAGCAGTTCTTC. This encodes CSARDGSSYNEQFF.

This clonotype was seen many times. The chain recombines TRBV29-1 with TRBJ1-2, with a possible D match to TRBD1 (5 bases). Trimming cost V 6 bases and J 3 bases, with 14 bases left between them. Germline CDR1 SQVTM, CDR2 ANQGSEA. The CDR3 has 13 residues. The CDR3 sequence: CSVWLRGDYGYTF. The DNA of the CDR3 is TGCAGCGTGTGGCTCCGAGGGGACTATGGCTACACCTTC.

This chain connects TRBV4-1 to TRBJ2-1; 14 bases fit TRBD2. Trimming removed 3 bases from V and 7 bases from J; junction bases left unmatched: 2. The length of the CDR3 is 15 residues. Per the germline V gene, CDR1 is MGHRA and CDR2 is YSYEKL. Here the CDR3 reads CASSHGTSGGNEQFF. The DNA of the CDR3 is TGCGCCAGCAGCCATGGGACTAGCGGGGGAAATGAGCAGTTCTTC.

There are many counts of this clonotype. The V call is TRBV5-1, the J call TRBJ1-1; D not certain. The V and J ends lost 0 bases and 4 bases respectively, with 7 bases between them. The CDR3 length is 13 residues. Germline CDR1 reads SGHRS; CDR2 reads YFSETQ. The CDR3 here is CASSLVSATEAFF. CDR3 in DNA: TGCGCCAGCAGCTTGGTTTCAGCCACTGAAGCTTTCTTT. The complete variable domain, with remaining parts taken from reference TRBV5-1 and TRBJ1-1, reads KAGVTQTPRYLIKTRGQQVTLSCSPISGHRSVSWYQQTPGQGLQFLFEYFSETQRNKGNFPGRFSGRQFSNSRSEMNVSTLELGDSALYLCASSLVSATEAFFGQGTRLTVV.

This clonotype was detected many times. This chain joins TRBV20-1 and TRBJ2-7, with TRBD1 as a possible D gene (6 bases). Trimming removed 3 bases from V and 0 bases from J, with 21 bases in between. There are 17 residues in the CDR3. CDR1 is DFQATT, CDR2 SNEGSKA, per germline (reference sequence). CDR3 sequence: CSASPIPDRLSSYEQYF. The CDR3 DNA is TGCAGTGCTAGTCCGATTCCGGACAGACTAAGCTCCTACGAGCAGTACTTC.

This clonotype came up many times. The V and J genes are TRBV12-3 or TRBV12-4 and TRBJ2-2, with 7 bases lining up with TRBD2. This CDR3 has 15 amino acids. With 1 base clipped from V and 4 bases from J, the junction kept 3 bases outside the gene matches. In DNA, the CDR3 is TGTGCCAGCAGTTTAGGGACTAGAGGCACCGGGGAGCTGTTTTTT. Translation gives CASSLGTRGTGELFF.

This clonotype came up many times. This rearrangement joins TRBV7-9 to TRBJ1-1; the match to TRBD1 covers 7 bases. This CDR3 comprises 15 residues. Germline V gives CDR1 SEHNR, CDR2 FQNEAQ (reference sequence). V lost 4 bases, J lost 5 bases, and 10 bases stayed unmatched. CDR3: CASSSWTGGGTEAFF. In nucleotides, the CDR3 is TGTGCCAGCAGCTCATGGACAGGCGGAGGAACTGAAGCTTTCTTT.

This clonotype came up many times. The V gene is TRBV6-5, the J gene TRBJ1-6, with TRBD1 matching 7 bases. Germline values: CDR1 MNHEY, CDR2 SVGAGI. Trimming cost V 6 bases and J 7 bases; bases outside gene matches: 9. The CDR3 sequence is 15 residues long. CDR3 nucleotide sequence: TGTGCCAGCAGGTACCAACAGGGGACGAATTCACCCCTCCACTTT. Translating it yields CASRYQQGTNSPLHF.

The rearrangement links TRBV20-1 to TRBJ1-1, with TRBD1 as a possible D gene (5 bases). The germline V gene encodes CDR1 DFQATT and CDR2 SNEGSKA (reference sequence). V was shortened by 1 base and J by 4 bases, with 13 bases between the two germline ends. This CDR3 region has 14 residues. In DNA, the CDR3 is TGCAGTGCTAGAGCTCTGGGCCAGGGCACTGAAGCTTTCTTT. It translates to CSARALGQGTEAFF.

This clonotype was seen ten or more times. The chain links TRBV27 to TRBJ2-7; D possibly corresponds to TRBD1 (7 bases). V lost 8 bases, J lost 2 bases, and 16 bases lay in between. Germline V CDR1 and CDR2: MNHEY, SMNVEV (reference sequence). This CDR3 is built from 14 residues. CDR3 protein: CASRHRGGTYEQYF. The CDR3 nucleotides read TGTGCCAGCCGACACAGGGGCGGGACCTACGAGCAGTACTTC.

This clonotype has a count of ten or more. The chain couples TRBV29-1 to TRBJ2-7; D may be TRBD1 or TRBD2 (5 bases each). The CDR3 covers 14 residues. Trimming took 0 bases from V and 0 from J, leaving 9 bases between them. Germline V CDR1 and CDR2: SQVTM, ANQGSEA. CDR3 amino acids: CSVEDFGTSYEQYF. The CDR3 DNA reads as TGCAGCGTTGAAGATTTCGGGACCTCCTACGAGCAGTACTTC.

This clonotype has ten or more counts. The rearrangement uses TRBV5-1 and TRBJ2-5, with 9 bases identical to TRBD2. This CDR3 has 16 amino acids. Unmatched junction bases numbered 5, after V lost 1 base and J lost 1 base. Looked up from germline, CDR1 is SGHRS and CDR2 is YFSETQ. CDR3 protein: CASSLIGSGSQETQYF. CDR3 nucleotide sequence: TGCGCCAGCAGCTTGATAGGTAGCGGGAGCCAAGAGACCCAGTACTTC.

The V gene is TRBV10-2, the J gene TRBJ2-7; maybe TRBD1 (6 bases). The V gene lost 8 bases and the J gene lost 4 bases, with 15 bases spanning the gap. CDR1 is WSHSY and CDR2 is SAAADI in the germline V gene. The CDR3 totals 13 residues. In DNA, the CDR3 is TGCGCCAGCTTCTCAGGGGTCCCGTACGAGCAGTACTTC. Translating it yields CASFSGVPYEQYF.

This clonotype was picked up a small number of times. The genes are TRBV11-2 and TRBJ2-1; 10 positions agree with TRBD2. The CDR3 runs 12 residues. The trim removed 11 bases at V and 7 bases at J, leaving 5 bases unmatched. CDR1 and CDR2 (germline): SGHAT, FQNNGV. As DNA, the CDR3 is TGTGCCGTTCCTAGCGGGAGTAATGAGCAGTTCTTC. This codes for CAVPSGSNEQFF.

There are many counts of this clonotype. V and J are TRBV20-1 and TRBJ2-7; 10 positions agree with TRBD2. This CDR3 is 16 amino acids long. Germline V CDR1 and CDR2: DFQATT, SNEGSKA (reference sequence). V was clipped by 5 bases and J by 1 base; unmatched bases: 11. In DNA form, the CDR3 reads TGCAGTGCTTCATCGCGGACTAGCGGTGGATCCTACGAGCAGTACTTC. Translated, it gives CSASSRTSGGSYEQYF.

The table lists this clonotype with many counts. DNA for the CDR3: TGCGCCAGCGCCATTGGGGCGACAGGACAAGCTAACTATGGCTACACCTTC. This codes for CASAIGATGQANYGYTF. The chain employs TRBV10-2 and TRBJ1-2; the D gene is possibly TRBD1 (6 bases). Trimming took 8 bases from V and 0 from J, leaving 22 bases between them. The CDR3 has 17 residues. CDR1 and CDR2 (germline): WSHSY, SAAADI.